This TCR beta chain was captured by sequencing in a study of blood T cell repertoires in COVID-19 (dated by TCRdb to 2018 to 2021). Regarding the complete study: Collaborator samples came from the United States, Italy and Spain and covered acute and convalescent phases of COVID-19. Nearly every sample came with metadata listing a de-identified subject ID, COVID-19 status, age in years and sex. The dataset comprised deeply sampled blood TCRbeta repertoires from subjects exposed to, actively infected with, or recovered from COVID-19. The prospective study material was composed of cDNA or gDNA derived from T cells, B-cell-depleted T cells, or PBMCs. Where HLA class I and class II types were available, the types were taken from metadata supplied by the sample provider, not from assay-based typing. The repertoires were released in a freely available public database intended as a resource for research on the immune response to SARS-CoV-2. Samples came from the ongoing ImmuneRACE study (first 160 participants) plus 1,254 subjects from 6 global collaborators. The study at large found these results: How much clinical and demographic metadata was included differed by source and by participant, and the metadata was provided uncurated.

One collaborating source in Seattle enrolled patients during active infection and followed them longitudinally through the course of disease. The collaborating institutions used their own protocols to collect whole blood in K2EDTA tubes. For TCRbeta analysis, collaborators shipped samples as frozen whole blood, isolated PBMCs, or DNA extracted from either of those sample types. Note on this clone: What this receptor recognizes is not known. Qualities for individual bases were not recorded, and no much larger clone is one base off.

Taken from the germline V gene (reference sequence), the CDR1 and CDR2 loops are PRHDT and FYEKMQ. Including the terminal cysteine and phenylalanine, the CDR3 comprises 15 residues. Just the 45-base CDR3 DNA is kept, in frame starting at base 1. V was cut back by 5 bases and J by 0 bases, leaving a gap of 11 bases between them. TCRbeta CDR3 regions were amplified from genomic DNA by means of the immunoSEQ Assay, a bias-controlled multiplex PCR. From the authors' description of their analysis: The number of nucleated cells in each sample was estimated by amplification of reference gene primers within the assay. To quantify the absolute abundance of each unique TCRbeta CDR3 rearrangement, sequence reads were collapsed and filtered. Productive Simpson clonality was computed per sample as the square root of Simpson's diversity index over productive rearrangements. This is the immuneACCESS table as TCRdb keeps it, with only in-frame sequences that have V and J called. A part of the clones is gone; compared with another copy, unresolved V genes explain less than half, and the rest is unexplained. The V and J calls and clone size were taken over from that table, and D and trimming were inferred from the DNA. This sample gives approximately 110,000 clones in total; 92% of them show up just once. The top ten hold around 2% of the sample.

Sequencing was performed on peripheral blood. Recombination connected TRBV13 to TRBJ2-1, with the identity of the D gene unclear. This TCR came from a man over 45 with COVID-19, enrolled during active disease. CDR3 sequence: CASSQNYRSYNEQFF. The nucleotides read TGTGCCAGCAGCCAGAATTATCGCTCCTACAATGAGCAGTTCTTC.